This T cell receptor beta chain was captured by sequencing in a study of blood T cell repertoires in COVID-19. For the study at large: Material from acute and convalescent COVID-19 was sourced from the United States, Italy and Spain. Sources were T cells, B-cell-depleted T cells, or PBMCs; the material itself was cDNA or gDNA.

In the authors' methods: Reference gene primer amplification in the assay estimated nucleated cell counts. Measured with immunoSEQ multiplex PCR; TCRdb has only the in-frame clones, and not every one. That table furnishes V, J and clone size, whereas the DNA furnished D and trimming. The sample consists of about 50,000 clones, roughly 83% of them appearing once. The sequence derives from a woman aged 55-70 years with acute or convalescent COVID-19. The sequencing input was peripheral blood.

The CDR3 spells CASSMDNANTGELFF. The CDR3, as DNA: TGTGCCAGCAGCATGGACAACGCGAACACCGGGGAGCTGTTTTTT. The genes are TRBV7-7 and TRBJ2-2; a weak D match, TRBD1 (5 bases). This CDR3 contains 15 residues. Looked up from germline, CDR1 is SSHAT and CDR2 is FNYEAQ (reference sequence). V was pared by 5 bases and J by 0 bases, with 10 bases between.